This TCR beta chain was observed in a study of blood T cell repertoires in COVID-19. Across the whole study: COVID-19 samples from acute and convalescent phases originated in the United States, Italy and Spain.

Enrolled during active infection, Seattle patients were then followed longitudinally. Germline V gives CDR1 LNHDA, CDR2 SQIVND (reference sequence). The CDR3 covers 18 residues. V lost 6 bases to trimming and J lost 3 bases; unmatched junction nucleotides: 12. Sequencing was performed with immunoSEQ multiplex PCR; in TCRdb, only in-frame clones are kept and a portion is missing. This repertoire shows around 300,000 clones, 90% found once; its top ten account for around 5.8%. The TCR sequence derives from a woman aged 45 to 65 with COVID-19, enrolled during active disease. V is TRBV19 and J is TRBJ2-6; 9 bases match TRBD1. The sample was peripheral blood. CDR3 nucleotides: TGTGCCAGTAGCGCCGGGACAGGGTATCTGTATGGGGCCAACGTCCTGACTTTC. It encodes CASSAGTGYLYGANVLTF.